Following are 13 T cell receptor beta chains from one sample sequenced in a study of identical twins. TCRdb analysed the 5' RACE reads with MiXCR anew, one entry per CDR3 protein. Of around 250,000 distinct CDR3 sequences listed, about 7% are singletons. The sample was also linked to a second study, of yellow fever vaccine responses in identical twins.

Sequencing was done on a sample of memory (CD45RO+) T cells sorted from blood. These receptors were collected from a woman aged 18-29 years in good health.

This clonotype showed up just a few times. This chain links TRBV20-1 with TRBJ2-3, with D maybe TRBD1 (5 bases). The CDR3 is 14 amino acids. From germline, CDR1 is DFQATT and CDR2 SNEGSKA (reference sequence). V lost 7 bases and J 6 bases, leaving 20 bases between the germline ends. CDR3 loop: CSDPQAPGWDTQYF. CDR3 coding DNA: TGCAGTGACCCACAGGCCCCGGGTTGGGATACGCAGTATTTT.

This clonotype came up many times. CDR3 in amino acids: CASSLILWNTEAFF. In DNA, the CDR3 is TGTGCCAGCAGCTTAATTCTGTGGAACACTGAAGCTTTCTTT. The genes are TRBV13 and TRBJ1-1, with D unresolved. CDR1 is PRHDT and CDR2 is FYEKMQ in the germline V gene (reference sequence). V shed 2 bases and J shed 1 base, with 8 bases lying between them. This CDR3 has 14 amino acids.

The chain couples TRBV20-1 to TRBJ2-1, with a tentative D call TRBD2 (5 bases). Germline V lookup: CDR1 DFQATT, CDR2 SNEGSKA (reference sequence). V was clipped by 7 bases and J by 6 bases, with 10 bases between them. The CDR3 is made up of 11 amino acids. CDR3 in DNA: TGCAGTGTTCTAGAGGGCAATGAGCAGTTCTTC. The encoded protein is CSVLEGNEQFF.

This clonotype was observed a few times. This chain uses TRBV28 with TRBJ2-7; tentatively, D is TRBD1 (6 bases). V lost 5 bases and J 5 bases, leaving 10 bases between the germline ends. The CDR3 is 12 amino acids. Germline V lookup: CDR1 MDHEN, CDR2 SYDVKM. CDR3 residues: CASSRNRDEQYF. The CDR3 DNA is TGTGCCAGCAGTCGTAACAGGGACGAGCAGTACTTC.

The chain uses TRBV20-1 and TRBJ2-7; 7 bases are a match to TRBD1. The CDR3 spans 13 residues. From germline, CDR1 is DFQATT and CDR2 SNEGSKA (reference sequence). Trimming cost V 7 bases and J 3 bases; bases outside gene matches: 9. The CDR3 sequence: CSVLGDSGYEQYV. CDR3 coding DNA: TGCAGTGTTCTGGGGGACAGTGGCTACGAGCAGTACGTC.

This clonotype was recorded many times. The V and J genes are TRBV12-3 or TRBV12-4 and TRBJ2-1; D might be TRBD1 (6 bases). Deletions cut 8 bases from V and 8 bases from J, with 16 bases between. The CDR3 length is 13 residues. The CDR3 DNA sequence: TGTGCCAGCCAGAGACAGGATACTGATGAGCAGTTCTTC. This codes for CASQRQDTDEQFF.

V usage is TRBV27 and J usage is TRBJ2-7; no definite D call. The germline V and J ends were trimmed by 6 bases and 3 bases, with 15 bases remaining between them. Germline loops: CDR1 MNHEY, CDR2 SMNVEV (reference sequence). This CDR3 contains 14 residues. CDR3 region: CASSRTLNHYEQYV. CDR3 sequence (DNA): TGTGCCAGCAGCCGAACCTTGAATCACTACGAGCAGTACGTC.

This clonotype was seen at least ten times. The chain is built from TRBV12-3 or TRBV12-4 and TRBJ2-5; D is undetermined. V was shortened by 6 bases and J by 5 bases, with 19 bases between the two germline ends. This CDR3 spans 15 amino acids. CDR3 coding DNA: TGTGCCAGCAGCTCAGGCCCTCCATATAGGGAGACCCAGTACTTC. This sequence encodes CASSSGPPYRETQYF.

This clonotype was counted many times. The chain links TRBV13 to TRBJ2-7, with D possibly being TRBD1 or TRBD2 (5 bases each). CDR3 size: 16 residues. CDR1 is PRHDT, CDR2 FYEKMQ, per germline (reference sequence). The V end lost 5 bases, the J end lost 2 bases, and 19 bases lay between the germline ends. The CDR3, as DNA: TGTGCCAGCAGCAATACTGGGACCCGAAGGACCTACGAGCAGTACTTC. It translates to CASSNTGTRRTYEQYF.

This clonotype has just a few counts. The V and J genes are TRBV7-2 and TRBJ2-3; 7 nucleotides agree with TRBD1. CDR1 is SGHTA and CDR2 is FQGNSA in the germline V gene. CDR3 length: 16 residues. J gave up 3 bases and V 5 bases, and 11 bases lay outside the gene matches. CDR3 in DNA: TGTGCCAGCAGCCCGAATCGTGGGACAGAGACAGATACGCAGTATTTT. This encodes CASSPNRGTETDTQYF.

This clonotype has a handful of counts. The chain recombines TRBV6-5 with TRBJ2-4, with 7 bases matching TRBD2. The CDR3 has 17 amino acids. Germline V lookup: CDR1 MNHEY, CDR2 SVGAGI. Trimming at V came to 0 bases and at J to 3 bases, leaving 8 bases not matched to a gene. The CDR3, as DNA: TGTGCCAGCAGTTACTCGGGGGATGGGGGGGTCAAAAACATTCAGTACTTC. It specifies CASSYSGDGGVKNIQYF.

This clonotype was counted only a few times. The chain uses TRBV18 and TRBJ2-5; D perhaps matches TRBD1 (6 bases). Germline V CDR1 and CDR2: KGHSH, LQKENI. Trimming cost V 4 bases and J 2 bases, with 17 bases left between them. The CDR3 extends over 16 amino acids. The CDR3 here is CASSRSPGTTQETQYF. In nucleotides, the CDR3 is TGTGCCAGCTCACGGAGTCCAGGGACAACTCAAGAGACCCAGTACTTC.

The chain employs TRBV25-1 and TRBJ2-2, with a possible D match to TRBD2 (5 bases). In germline, CDR1 is MGHDK, CDR2 SYGVNS. Deletions cut 6 bases from V and 7 bases from J, with 12 bases between. CDR3 length: 13 amino acids. CDR3 sequence: CASRRDEIGELFF. The CDR3 DNA sequence: TGTGCCAGCAGGAGGGATGAAATCGGGGAGCTGTTTTTT.